The clone carrying this T cell receptor beta chain was found a few times. This record belongs to a study of T-cell reconstitution after alpha-beta-depleted transplantation in children. The TCRbeta library incorporated unique molecular identifiers. TCRdb itself ran the PCR reads through MiXCR, one entry per CDR3 protein. The repertoire consists of 600,000 to 700,000 distinct CDR3 sequences, with around 16% occurring once and the leading ten covering 1.1%. V was pared by 6 bases and J by 2 bases, with 14 bases between. From germline, CDR1 is MRHNA and CDR2 SNTAGT. The CDR3 is 14 residues long. Sequences were derived from PBMCs from the stem cell graft donor, sampled from the stem cell graft. V is TRBV6-4 and J is TRBJ2-7, with a possible D match to TRBD1 (6 bases). This TCR was recovered from a human donor who donated a stem cell graft to a child with acute myeloid leukemia. The CDR3 sequence: CASRAQGTTYEQYV. The CDR3 DNA reads as TGTGCCAGCAGAGCCCAGGGGACCACCTACGAGCAGTACGTC.